Given below is one T cell receptor (beta chain) in context. As handled by the study authors: By means of reference gene primer amplification, nucleated cell counts were estimated. Libraries were prepared by immunoSEQ multiplex PCR; TCRdb keeps only in-frame clonotypes and omits some of them. The DNA gave D and trimming, while V, J and clone size come from that table. The data show 70,000 or so clones, over 80% seen once. This sample is part of a study of blood T cell repertoires in COVID-19. Whole-study context: PBMCs, B-cell-depleted T cells, or T cells provided the cDNA or gDNA that made up the material.

Germline CDR1 is LGHDT and CDR2 is YNNKEL (reference sequence). This CDR3 has 18 amino acids. Trimming cost V 4 bases and J 4 bases; bases outside gene matches: 16. Sequenced sample: peripheral blood. The rearrangement uses TRBV3-1 (or the pseudogene TRBV3-2) and TRBJ2-1; 7 nucleotides line up with TRBD2. The sequence came from a woman at least 80 years old with active COVID-19. The CDR3 is CASSPYPRPSGTYNEQFF. CDR3 nucleotide sequence: TGTGCCAGCAGCCCTTACCCCCGACCCAGCGGGACTTACAATGAGCAGTTCTTC.